Presented here are 16 T cell receptor beta chains from one specimen sequenced in a study of graft-versus-host responses after intestinal transplantation. What these receptors recognize is not known. TCRdb keeps only in-frame clones here, not all; method: immunoSEQ multiplex PCR. The sample yields more than 65,000 clones, about 87% seen once. This specimen was unstimulated CD4+ T cells sorted from spleen or lymph node cells, taken before transplant. The receptors originated from a human donor who was the organ donor for an intestinal transplant.

This chain uses TRBV4-1 with TRBJ1-6; D is perhaps TRBD1 (6 bases). Trimming cost V 0 bases and J 6 bases, with 15 bases left between them. The CDR3 covers 17 residues. The germline V gene has CDR1 MGHRA and CDR2 YSYEKL. CDR3 sequence reads: CASSQDPARGFNSPLHF. The CDR3 coding sequence is TGCGCCAGCAGCCAAGATCCCGCCAGGGGTTTTAATTCACCCCTCCACTTT.

The chain has TRBV18 and TRBJ1-1; D uncertain. Trimming cost V 0 bases and J 0 bases, with 5 bases left between them. Germline V gene lookup returns CDR1 KGHSH and CDR2 LQKENI. This CDR3 has 14 residues. CDR3 protein: CASSPPYMNTEAFF. In DNA form, the CDR3 reads TGTGCCAGCTCACCACCCTATATGAACACTGAAGCTTTCTTT. The variable domain in full, with the rest retrieved from reference TRBV18 and TRBJ1-1, is NAGVMQNPRHLVRRRGQEARLRCSPMKGHSHVYWYRQLPEEGLKFMVYLQKENIIDESGMPKERFSAEFPKEGPSILRIQQVVRGDSAAYFCASSPPYMNTEAFFGQGTRLTVV.

V is TRBV19 and J is TRBJ1-1; tentatively, D is TRBD1 (6 bases). The CDR3 spans 14 residues. V was pared by 5 bases and J by 0 bases, with 10 bases between. In germline, CDR1 is LNHDA, CDR2 SQIVND (reference sequence). This chain's CDR3 is CASSYRVLNTEAFF. CDR3 bases: TGTGCCAGTAGTTACAGGGTACTGAACACTGAAGCTTTCTTT.

The chain couples TRBV9 to TRBJ2-7; D is ambiguous. The V end lost 4 bases, the J end lost 0 bases, and 11 bases lay between the germline ends. Germline-derived CDR1 and CDR2 are SGDLS and YYNGEE. The CDR3 totals 14 residues. The CDR3 here is CASSPGSHSYEQYV. For the CDR3, the DNA is TGTGCCAGCAGCCCGGGTTCTCACTCCTACGAGCAGTACGTC.

J is TRBJ1-1 and V is TRBV18; 7 bases fit TRBD1. This CDR3 comprises 14 residues. V trimming: 2 bases; J trimming: 5 bases; junction bases outside the gene matches: 5. The germline V gene has CDR1 KGHSH and CDR2 LQKENI. CDR3 sequence reads: CASSPETGWTEAFF. CDR3 DNA sequence: TGTGCCAGCTCACCAGAGACAGGGTGGACTGAAGCTTTCTTT.

The gene calls are TRBV19 and TRBJ2-3, with TRBD2 identical over 10 bases. Per germline, CDR1 LNHDA and CDR2 SQIVND (reference sequence). This CDR3 is built from 15 residues. Unmatched junction bases numbered 6, after V lost 6 bases and J lost 3 bases. CDR3 residues: CASSHSGGRTDTQYF. The CDR3 bases are TGTGCCAGTAGCCATAGCGGGGGGCGTACAGATACGCAGTATTTT.

V is TRBV28 and J is TRBJ1-1; 7 positions match TRBD1. The CDR3 runs 14 residues. Germline V CDR1 and CDR2: MDHEN, SYDVKM. Trimming took 2 bases from V and 4 from J; bases not matched to a gene: 4. CDR3 nucleotides: TGTGCCAGCAGTTTAATGAACAGGGGCACTGAAGCTTTCTTT. Its translation: CASSLMNRGTEAFF.

CDR3 in DNA: TGCAGCGTTGAAACAGGTTCTGATGGCTACACCTTC. Amino acid sequence: CSVETGSDGYTF. V gene TRBV29-1 combines with J gene TRBJ1-2; TRBD1 is a possible D gene (5 bases). The germline V and J ends were trimmed by 2 bases and 6 bases, with 10 bases remaining between them. Germline CDR1 and CDR2: SQVTM and ANQGSEA. The CDR3 runs to 12 residues.

The rearrangement links TRBV29-1 to TRBJ1-2; D call uncertain. The V gene's germline CDR1 is SQVTM and CDR2 ANQGSEA. V lost 0 bases and J lost 5, with 10 bases in between. This CDR3 has 13 amino acids. This CDR3 is CSVEEGGKYGYTF. The CDR3, as DNA: TGCAGCGTTGAAGAAGGAGGGAAGTATGGCTACACCTTC.

This chain connects TRBV6-5 to TRBJ2-1; a weak D match, TRBD2 (7 bases). CDR3 length equals 12 residues. Germline CDR1 MNHEY, CDR2 SVGAGI. Trimming stripped 2 bases from V and 14 bases from J, with 13 bases between. The CDR3: CASSYGGGDEFF. CDR3 in DNA: TGTGCCAGCAGTTACGGAGGGGGGGACGAGTTCTTC.

V usage is TRBV5-1 and J usage is TRBJ2-2; D perhaps matches TRBD2 (6 bases). CDR1 SGHRS and CDR2 YFSETQ come from the germline V gene. This CDR3 comprises 15 residues. Between the trimmed V and J ends, which lost 6 bases and 0 bases, there was a span of 12 bases. CDR3 sequence reads: CASITGDANTGELFF. In nucleotides, the CDR3 is TGCGCCAGCATCACGGGGGACGCGAACACCGGGGAGCTGTTTTTT.

The CDR3 region is CASSIDQLLNTEAFF. CDR3 DNA sequence: TGTGCCAGTAGTATAGATCAGTTATTGAACACTGAAGCTTTCTTT. The chain carries TRBV19 and TRBJ1-1; unclear D gene. The CDR3 runs 15 residues. Trimming took 0 bases from V and 0 from J, leaving 8 bases between them. Germline V lookup: CDR1 LNHDA, CDR2 SQIVND (reference sequence).

V gene TRBV7-9 combines with J gene TRBJ2-5, with 9 bases that match TRBD1. The CDR3 loop spans 14 amino acids. The V and J ends lost 5 bases and 5 bases, in that order; junction bases with no gene match: 6. CDR1 is SEHNR, CDR2 FQNEAQ, per germline (reference sequence). CDR3 coding DNA: TGTGCCAGCAGCCCGGGACAGGGAGGGGAGACCCAGTACTTC. It yields the protein CASSPGQGGETQYF.

This chain connects TRBV28 to TRBJ1-4; a possible D gene is TRBD1 (6 bases). The CDR3 extends over 12 amino acids. The germline gives CDR1 MDHEN, CDR2 SYDVKM. V was shortened by 8 bases and J by 4 bases, with 8 bases between the two germline ends. CDR3 DNA: TGTGCCAGCGGACAGTTTAATGAAAAACTGTTTTTT. Amino acids: CASGQFNEKLFF.

This clone came up once. V and J are TRBV6-1 and TRBJ2-3; D is possibly TRBD1 (6 bases). Per the germline V gene, CDR1 is MNHNS and CDR2 is SASEGT. The V gene lost 2 bases and the J gene lost 1 base, with 10 bases spanning the gap. The CDR3 contains 15 residues. The chain's CDR3 is CASSERKGGTDTQYF. The CDR3 region has the DNA TGTGCCAGCAGTGAAAGGAAGGGGGGCACAGATACGCAGTATTTT.

The table lists this clone with a few counts. This sequence joins TRBV28 and TRBJ1-6; TRBD1 is a possible D gene (5 bases). CDR3 length: 13 amino acids. Germline V gene data show CDR1 as MDHEN and CDR2 as SYDVKM. The V end was cut by 7 bases, the J end by 7 bases, with 11 bases between. CDR3 nucleotide sequence: TGTGCCAGCATGGGGGGAGGAAATTCACCCCTCCACTTT. Its protein product is CASMGGGNSPLHF.